Listed here is a single TCR beta chain. Its antigen is undetermined. Within the sample, other DNA sequences also encode this same CDR3. This record belongs to a study of shared clonotypes between healthy human individuals. CD45RO negativity and positive selection for CCR7 defined naive CD8 cells, a population that excluded terminally differentiated effector memory CD45RA+ cells. Overall study results and limits: Incomplete sequencing of sorted subsets was indicated by rarefaction despite large depth. Against clonotypes common to all four donors, non-shared ones had lower generation probabilities. The expectation was that sequencing depth would affect clonotype sharing among donors.

Measured with immunoSEQ multiplex PCR; TCRdb has only the in-frame clones, and not every one. This sample carries 2 million to 2.5 million clones, 85% to 95% of them seen once, and the ten largest clones take 1.5% to 2%. The sequencing sample was made of naive CD8+ T cells from PBMCs. The clonotype was recovered from a young man in good health. Some clones in this sample may be carry-over from other donors' samples.

The CDR3 DNA reads TGTGCCAGCAGTTTGGTAGGTTACAATGAGCAGTTCTTC. It yields the protein CASSLVGYNEQFF. The V call is TRBV28, the J call TRBJ2-1; no clear D gene. V dropped 3 bases and J dropped 4 bases, with 7 bases sitting between them. The CDR3 length is 13 residues. The V gene's germline CDR1 is MDHEN and CDR2 SYDVKM.